The 27 T cell receptor beta chains below all came from one sample that was sequenced in a study of early T cells in non-severe SARS-CoV-2 infection. One entry per CDR3 protein, called by TCRdb with MiXCR from the 5' RACE reads. The sample has 40,000 to 55,000 distinct CDR3 sequences, approximately 13% seen once; the top ten hold roughly 10%. Sequencing was performed on whole blood. The source of these receptors is an adult who was a healthcare worker with PCR-confirmed SARS-CoV-2 infection or an uninfected control (not recorded which).

This clonotype was counted between two and nine times. This chain joins TRBV7-9 and TRBJ1-1; 8 bases match TRBD1. The V gene end was trimmed by 5 bases and the J gene end by 0 bases; junction bases not matched to a gene: 11. CDR1 and CDR2 from the germline V gene are SEHNR and FQNEAQ (reference sequence). CDR3 size: 17 residues. CDR3 sequence reads: CASSPGRGQAMNTEAFF. The CDR3 coding sequence is TGTGCCAGCAGCCCAGGTCGGGGACAGGCCATGAACACTGAAGCTTTCTTT.

The rearrangement uses TRBV12-3 or TRBV12-4 and TRBJ1-5, with 10 bases aligning to TRBD1. The CDR3 runs 16 residues. V trimming: 8 bases; J trimming: 1 base; junction bases outside the gene matches: 8. The CDR3 spells CASRDRGLGSNQPQHF. For the CDR3, the DNA is TGTGCCAGCCGAGACAGGGGGCTGGGGAGCAATCAGCCCCAGCATTTT.

This clonotype was counted ten times or more. J is TRBJ2-5 and V is TRBV29-1; D may correspond to TRBD1 or TRBD2 (6 bases each). Trimming removed 3 bases at V and 1 base at J, with 9 bases between. This CDR3 spans 13 amino acids. Germline V CDR1 and CDR2: SQVTM, ANQGSEA. The CDR3 DNA sequence: TGCAGCGTTGAGAGGGGGGCCCAAGAGACCCAGTACTTC. Translating gives CSVERGAQETQYF.

The gene calls are TRBV6-6 and TRBJ1-4; 11 positions agree with TRBD1. The CDR3 length is 18 residues. Germline V lookup: CDR1 MNHNY, CDR2 SVGAGI (reference sequence). J gave up 8 bases and V 2 bases, and 13 bases lay outside the gene matches. The CDR3 nucleotides read TGTGCCAGCAGTTACACCCGGGACAGGGGGAGAGTTCGCGAAAAACTGTTTTTT. It yields the protein CASSYTRDRGRVREKLFF.

This clonotype was found many times. V and J are TRBV4-1 and TRBJ1-1; D call uncertain. Germline CDR1 MGHRA, CDR2 YSYEKL. Deletions cut 1 base from V and 0 bases from J, with 9 bases between. This CDR3 comprises 15 residues. This CDR3 reads CASSQGGLLNTEAFF. DNA of the CDR3: TGCGCCAGCAGCCAAGGAGGACTTTTGAACACTGAAGCTTTCTTT.

The chain carries TRBV11-2 and TRBJ1-1, with D hard to call. This CDR3 contains 13 residues. Germline CDR1 SGHAT, CDR2 FQNNGV. V shed 3 bases and J shed 8 bases, with 13 bases lying between them. The CDR3 DNA is TGTGCCAGCAGCTTTCAGATAAATCCAGAAGCTTTCTTT. Protein sequence: CASSFQINPEAFF. The entire variable domain, with the rest obtained from reference TRBV11-2 and TRBJ1-1, is as follows: EAGVAQSPRYKIIEKRQSVAFWCNPISGHATLYWYQQILGQGPKLLIQFQNNGVVDDSQLPKDRFSAERLKGVDSTLKIQPAKLEDSAVYLCASSFQINPEAFFGQGTRLTVV.

This clonotype has just a few counts. This sequence joins TRBV6-5 and TRBJ1-1; D is perhaps TRBD1 (6 bases). Deletions cut 7 bases from V and 1 base from J, with 19 bases between. The CDR3 contains 16 residues. In germline, CDR1 is MNHEY, CDR2 SVGAGI. For the CDR3, the DNA is TGTGCCAGCAATTCTCTAACAGGGAGGCGGAACACTGAAGCTTTCTTT. This codes for CASNSLTGRRNTEAFF.

The J gene is TRBJ2-7, the V gene TRBV7-2; D might be TRBD1 (6 bases). CDR1 and CDR2 from the germline V gene are SGHTA and FQGNSA. The CDR3 runs to 14 residues. V lost 5 bases and J 0 bases, leaving 11 bases between the germline ends. The CDR3 loop is CASSGQTSSYEQYF. The CDR3 DNA follows: TGTGCCAGCAGCGGACAGACAAGCTCCTACGAGCAGTACTTC. The full variable domain, in which reference TRBV7-2 and TRBJ2-7 provide the parts outside the CDR3, is GAGVSQSPSNKVTEKGKDVELRCDPISGHTALYWYRQSLGQGLEFLIYFQGNSAPDKSGLPSDRFSAERTGGSVSTLTIQRTQQEDSAVYLCASSGQTSSYEQYFGPGTRLTVT.

V and J are TRBV10-2 and TRBJ1-4; possibly TRBD1 for D (5 bases). Germline-derived CDR1 and CDR2 are WSHSY and SAAADI. V was pared by 5 bases and J by 3 bases, with 10 bases between. CDR3 length: 14 residues. The CDR3: CASSSAGANEKLFF. CDR3 in DNA: TGCGCCAGCAGTTCGGCGGGGGCTAATGAAAAACTGTTTTTT.

The chain recombines TRBV7-2 with TRBJ2-5; TRBD2 is a possible D gene (6 bases). The ends were cut back, 1 base at V and 5 bases at J, with 11 bases in the middle. Germline CDR1 reads SGHTA; CDR2 reads FQGNSA. This CDR3 contains 14 residues. Written as DNA, the CDR3 is TGTGCCAGCAGCTTAGGACCACGGGGGGAGACCCAGTACTTC. Translation gives CASSLGPRGETQYF.

The gene calls are TRBV7-2 and TRBJ1-6; the D gene is possibly TRBD1 (5 bases). CDR3 length equals 14 residues. Germline assignment: CDR1 SGHTA and CDR2 FQGNSA. The germline V and J ends were trimmed by 2 bases and 8 bases, with 10 bases remaining between them. The CDR3 nucleotides read TGTGCCAGCAGCTTACCGGGACTTTATTCACCCCTCCACTTT. Amino acids: CASSLPGLYSPLHF.

The chain is built from TRBV5-1 and TRBJ2-3; D remains unclear. The V end lost 5 bases, the J end lost 5 bases, and 15 bases lay between the germline ends. The CDR3 contains 14 residues. The V gene's germline CDR1 is SGHRS and CDR2 YFSETQ. The DNA of the CDR3 is TGCGCCAGCAGATTGATAGCTTATGGAGATACGCAGTATTTT. This gives the protein CASRLIAYGDTQYF.

This clonotype was detected only a few times. The CDR3 sequence is CASSPLALSLGELFF. The CDR3 DNA follows: TGTGCCAGCAGCCCGCTTGCCTTAAGTTTGGGGGAGCTGTTTTTT. This chain connects TRBV7-9 to TRBJ2-2; D unclear. V lost 5 bases and J 8 bases, leaving 18 bases between the germline ends. There are 15 residues in the CDR3. Germline V gives CDR1 SEHNR, CDR2 FQNEAQ (reference sequence).

This clonotype has a count of ten or more. Here the CDR3 reads CASSLWGSNQPQHF. The CDR3 nucleotides read TGTGCCAGCAGCTTGTGGGGAAGCAATCAGCCCCAGCATTTT. The rearrangement joins TRBV5-6 to TRBJ1-5; no definite D call. Germline lookup yields CDR1 SGHDT and CDR2 YYEEEE. This CDR3 spans 14 amino acids. Between the trimmed V and J ends, which lost 1 base and 1 base, there was a span of 6 bases.

In this sample, this clonotype turned up a few times. J is TRBJ2-5 and V is TRBV28; possibly TRBD1 for D (5 bases). Germline V gives CDR1 MDHEN, CDR2 SYDVKM. The CDR3 runs 12 residues. V shed 7 bases and J shed 1 base, with 7 bases lying between them. The CDR3 bases are TGTGCCAGCAAGCAGGGCCAAGAGACCCAGTACTTC. It translates to CASKQGQETQYF.

This clonotype was observed many times. This sequence joins TRBV27 and TRBJ2-7, with 9 bases aligning to TRBD1. Germline V CDR1 and CDR2: MNHEY, SMNVEV (reference sequence). CDR3 length: 14 residues. V trimming: 5 bases; J trimming: 5 bases; junction bases outside the gene matches: 7. In DNA form, the CDR3 reads TGTGCCAGCAGTCGAATAAGGACAGGGGACGAGCAGTACTTC. This codes for CASSRIRTGDEQYF.

This clonotype has at least ten counts. J is TRBJ1-1 and V is TRBV7-3; D is unclear. V was trimmed by 5 bases and J by 0 bases, leaving 13 bases between them. The germline CDR1 and CDR2 sequences are SGHTA and FQGTGA. The CDR3 has 15 residues. In DNA, the CDR3 is TGTGCCAGCAGCCCAAATCCAGGAGTGAACACTGAAGCTTTCTTT. This encodes CASSPNPGVNTEAFF.

This chain connects TRBV29-1 to TRBJ2-1; the D gene is possibly TRBD2 (5 bases). Trimming shortened V by 3 bases and J by 8 bases, and 11 bases separated the two germline ends. The CDR3 covers 12 residues. The V gene's germline CDR1 is SQVTM and CDR2 ANQGSEA. The CDR3 bases are TGCAGCGTTGATTATGGGCGGGATGAGCAGTTCTTC. Protein: CSVDYGRDEQFF.

This clonotype was found a few times. This chain uses TRBV12-3 or TRBV12-4 with TRBJ1-2; TRBD1 agrees at 7 bases. This CDR3 has 15 amino acids. J was trimmed by 1 base and V by 1 base; bases with no gene match: 3. CDR3 nucleotides: TGTGCCAGCAGTTTAGTCGGGACAGATAACTATGGCTACACCTTC. Translation: CASSLVGTDNYGYTF.

The V gene is TRBV3-1, the J gene TRBJ2-1, with D uncertain. This CDR3 is built from 12 residues. CDR1 is LGHDT, CDR2 YNNKEL, per germline (reference sequence). Trimming removed 0 bases at V and 10 bases at J, with 7 bases between. The CDR3 loop is CASSQDIREQFF. The CDR3, as DNA: TGTGCCAGCAGCCAAGATATCCGGGAGCAGTTCTTC.

The table lists this clonotype with many counts. V gene TRBV7-9 combines with J gene TRBJ1-2; D is unresolved. Between the trimmed V and J ends, which lost 2 bases and 0 bases, there was a span of 7 bases. The CDR3 has 14 amino acids. The germline V gene encodes CDR1 SEHNR and CDR2 FQNEAQ (reference sequence). This CDR3 is CASSLQTANYGYTF. The CDR3 DNA reads TGTGCCAGCAGCTTACAGACCGCTAACTATGGCTACACCTTC.

This clonotype has a handful of counts. The chain employs TRBV2 and TRBJ1-2; 7 nucleotides align to TRBD1. Germline CDR1 is SNHLY and CDR2 is FYNNEI. The CDR3 is made up of 13 amino acids. J lost 4 bases, V lost 11 bases, and 10 bases had no gene match. The CDR3 bases are TGTGCCGCAAGCCCGGGACAGATCTATGGCTACACCTTC. It yields the protein CAASPGQIYGYTF.

Many counts were recorded for this clonotype. This chain connects TRBV7-2 to TRBJ2-3; 12 bases line up with TRBD2. CDR1 and CDR2 (germline): SGHTA, FQGNSA. CDR3 length: 18 amino acids. The J segment lost 4 bases and the V segment lost 5 bases, leaving 13 bases of the junction unmatched. CDR3 amino acids: CASSPRLAGGHYADTQYF. The CDR3 DNA sequence: TGTGCCAGCAGCCCTCGTCTAGCGGGGGGGCATTATGCAGATACGCAGTATTTT.

This clonotype was observed a few times. V gene TRBV14 combines with J gene TRBJ2-2, with unresolved D. The CDR3 length is 13 residues. V lost 4 bases and J lost 3, with 6 bases in between. CDR1 is SGHDN and CDR2 is FVKESK in the germline V gene. In nucleotides, the CDR3 is TGTGCCAGCAGCCGGGTACACACCGGGGAGCTGTTTTTT. Translating gives CASSRVHTGELFF.

In this sample, this clonotype turned up many times. V and J are TRBV7-2 and TRBJ2-1, with TRBD2 matching 8 bases. Trimming removed 5 bases from V and 5 bases from J; junction bases left unmatched: 8. The CDR3 has 15 residues. Germline V gene lookup returns CDR1 SGHTA and CDR2 FQGNSA. The CDR3: CASSLERGRDNEQFF. CDR3 nucleotide sequence: TGTGCCAGCAGCCTCGAGCGGGGGCGGGACAATGAGCAGTTCTTC.

This clonotype was seen only a few times. This chain uses TRBV5-4 with TRBJ1-3; tentatively, D is TRBD1 (6 bases). This CDR3 spans 14 amino acids. Germline V CDR1 and CDR2: SGHNT, YYREEE (reference sequence). The V end lost 3 bases, the J end lost 4 bases, and 11 bases lay between the germline ends. CDR3 residues: CASSSRQEGNTIYF. For the CDR3, the DNA is TGTGCCAGCAGCTCACGACAGGAAGGAAACACCATATATTTT.

The chain employs TRBV20-1 and TRBJ1-5; D may be TRBD1 (5 bases). The V gene's germline CDR1 is DFQATT and CDR2 SNEGSKA (reference sequence). This CDR3 comprises 18 residues. V lost 3 bases and J 5 bases, leaving 26 bases between the germline ends. As DNA, the CDR3 is TGCAGTGCTAGTTCGGGACTCAAATCACGAGGAAGGGATCAGCCCCAGCATTTT. The encoded protein is CSASSGLKSRGRDQPQHF.